These T cell receptor beta chains were read from a single sample in a study of low-dose radiotherapy and immunotherapy resistance in tumors. TCRdb recomputed calls from the reads with MiXCR, one row per CDR3 protein. The sample has under 110,000 distinct CDR3 sequences, around 20% seen once. The sequencing used PBMCs, collected after low-dose radiotherapy plus immunotherapy. The source is a male donor with prostate cancer. The conserved cysteine and the conserved F or W are not part of the CDR3 here.

cdr3_aa	cdr3_length	v_call	j_call
ASSPDREQF	9	TRBV11-2	TRBJ2-1
ASSPWGDTQY	10	TRBV11-2	TRBJ2-3
ASSFDRGSSYEQY	13	TRBV5-1	TRBJ2-7
SAKQGGQETQY	11	TRBV20-1	TRBJ2-5
ASSVRNGAEAF	11	TRBV2	TRBJ1-1
ASSTVTGGIAGELF	14	TRBV19	TRBJ2-2
ASSLASGPYNEQF	13	TRBV7-2	TRBJ2-1
ATSGAAGGGGTQY	13	TRBV12-3/TRBV12-4	TRBJ2-5
ASSFSGRPETDTQY	14	TRBV5-1	TRBJ2-3
ARLQGSTQETQY	12	TRBV19	TRBJ2-5
ASSRDGTQTSYEQY	14	TRBV19	TRBJ2-7
ASRDGSETQY	10	TRBV28	TRBJ2-5
ASSPRTGVLTQY	12	TRBV18	TRBJ2-3
ASSIDPGTSANNEQF	15	TRBV19	TRBJ2-1
ASSQGPSGGPSYNEQF	16	TRBV14	TRBJ2-1
ATSQPGTGGNQPQH	14	TRBV15	TRBJ1-5
ASSIDHGTDRSYEQY	15	TRBV19	TRBJ2-7
AWKGTDTQY	9	TRBV30	TRBJ2-3
ASSDQGASYNEQF	13	TRBV2	TRBJ2-1
SADPGLAGRETQY	13	TRBV20-1	TRBJ2-5
ASSPYRTSGNTIY	13	TRBV19	TRBJ1-3
ASSFGPPGLGDNEQF	15	TRBV5-4	TRBJ2-1
ASSYESSGELF	11	TRBV13	TRBJ2-2
ASKVGGATDTQY	12	TRBV5-1	TRBJ2-3
ASSLGRGQPPLH	12	TRBV7-2	TRBJ1-6
ASSTGGTDTQY	11	TRBV7-2	TRBJ2-3
SAVLGHPGQPQH	12	TRBV20-1	TRBJ1-5
SVEEGLAGVRELF	13	TRBV29-1	TRBJ2-2
ASSLEGTSGGYEQY	14	TRBV7-2	TRBJ2-7
ASCEGSKNIQY	11	TRBV6-2/TRBV6-3	TRBJ2-4
ANSLAGANVLT	11	TRBV7-6	TRBJ2-6
ASSRLGADYGYT	12	TRBV6-5	TRBJ1-2
ASSFRAGELF	10	TRBV13	TRBJ2-2
ASSAGHSNTGELF	13	TRBV5-1	TRBJ2-2
ASSSQGGGYGYT	12	TRBV18	TRBJ1-2
ASSLSNPAGYGYT	13	TRBV13	TRBJ1-2
SVDRGEFTDTQY	12	TRBV29-1	TRBJ2-3
ASRLSTGYKPQH	12	TRBV12-3/TRBV12-4	TRBJ1-5
ASSDVTYEQY	10	TRBV3-1	TRBJ2-7
SARDTGARGPQH	12	TRBV20-1	TRBJ1-5
ASSDGLAGAFYNEQF	15	TRBV7-9	TRBJ2-1
SARGDRGTYNEQF	13	TRBV20-1	TRBJ2-1
ASSLGQGRYEQY	12	TRBV5-6	TRBJ2-7
ASSQQGQGINQPQH	14	TRBV4-2	TRBJ1-5
AWTWANNEQF	10	TRBV30	TRBJ2-1
ASSQEPLMNTEAF	13	TRBV4-2	TRBJ1-1
ASSYTGGRYQPQH	13	TRBV6-2/TRBV6-3	TRBJ1-5
ASSQYHSPRTYEQY	14	TRBV14	TRBJ2-7
ASSLRMEGSPLH	12	TRBV6-4	TRBJ1-6
ASSLAVNTEAF	11	TRBV11-3	TRBJ1-1